This T cell receptor beta chain was captured in a study of blood T cell repertoires in COVID-19. Study summary: There were acute and convalescent COVID-19 samples, and they came from the United States, Italy and Spain.

Membership in each cohort depended on participant-reported clinical history. TCRdb keeps only in-frame clones here, not all; method: immunoSEQ multiplex PCR. Among 270,000 or so clones listed, around 90% were seen once. CDR1 and CDR2 from the germline V gene are LNHNV and YYDKDF (reference sequence). The CDR3 runs 16 residues. V dropped 5 bases and J dropped 0; count of bases not matched to a gene: 3. The gene calls are TRBV15 and TRBJ2-2; 10 positions agree with TRBD2. The material sequenced was PBMCs or T cells enriched from blood (not recorded which). The clonotype was recovered from a woman between 40 and 55 years old with acute COVID-19. DNA of the CDR3: TGTGCCACCAGCCTACTAGCGGGGCCGAACACCGGGGAGCTGTTTTTT. Amino acids: CATSLLAGPNTGELFF.